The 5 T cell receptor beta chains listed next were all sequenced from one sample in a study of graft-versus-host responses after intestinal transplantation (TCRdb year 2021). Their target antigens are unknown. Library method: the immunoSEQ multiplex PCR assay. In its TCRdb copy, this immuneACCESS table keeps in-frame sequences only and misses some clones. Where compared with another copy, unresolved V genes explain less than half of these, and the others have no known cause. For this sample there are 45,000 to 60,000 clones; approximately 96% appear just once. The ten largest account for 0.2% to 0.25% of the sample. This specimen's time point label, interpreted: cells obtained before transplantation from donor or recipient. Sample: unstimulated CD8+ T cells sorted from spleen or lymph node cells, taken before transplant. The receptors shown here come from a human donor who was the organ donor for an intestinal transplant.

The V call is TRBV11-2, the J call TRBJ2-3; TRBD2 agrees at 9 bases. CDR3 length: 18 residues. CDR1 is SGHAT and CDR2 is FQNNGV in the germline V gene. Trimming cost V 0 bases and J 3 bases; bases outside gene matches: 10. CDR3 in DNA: TGTGCCAGCAGCTTAGAGCGGGGGGGAGTTTTGGGGACAGATACGCAGTATTTT. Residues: CASSLERGGVLGTDTQYF.

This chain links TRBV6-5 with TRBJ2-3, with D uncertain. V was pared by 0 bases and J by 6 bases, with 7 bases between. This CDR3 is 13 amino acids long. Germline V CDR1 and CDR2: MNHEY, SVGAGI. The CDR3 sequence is CASSYSAFDTQYF. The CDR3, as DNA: TGTGCCAGCAGTTACTCGGCGTTCGATACGCAGTATTTT.

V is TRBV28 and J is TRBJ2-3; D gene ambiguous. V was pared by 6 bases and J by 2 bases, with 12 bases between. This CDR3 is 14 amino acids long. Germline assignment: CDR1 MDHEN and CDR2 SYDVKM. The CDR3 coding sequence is TGTGCCAGCAGCCATGACTCAATCACAGATACGCAGTATTTT. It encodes CASSHDSITDTQYF.

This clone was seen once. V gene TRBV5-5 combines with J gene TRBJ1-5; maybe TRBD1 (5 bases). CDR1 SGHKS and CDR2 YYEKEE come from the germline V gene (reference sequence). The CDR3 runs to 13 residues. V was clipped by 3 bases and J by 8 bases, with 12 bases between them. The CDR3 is CASSSLGGEPQHF. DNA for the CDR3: TGTGCCAGCAGCTCCCTCGGGGGGGAGCCCCAGCATTTT.

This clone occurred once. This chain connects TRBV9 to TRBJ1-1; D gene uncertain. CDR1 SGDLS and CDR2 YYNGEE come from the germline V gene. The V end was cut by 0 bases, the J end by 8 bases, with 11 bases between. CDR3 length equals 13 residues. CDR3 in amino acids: CASSVGRTPEAFF. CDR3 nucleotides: TGTGCCAGCAGCGTAGGCCGGACCCCGGAAGCTTTCTTT. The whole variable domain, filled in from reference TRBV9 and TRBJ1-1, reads DSGVTQTPKHLITATGQRVTLRCSPRSGDLSVYWYQQSLDQGLQFLIQYYNGEERAKGNILERFSAQQFPDLHSELNLSSLELGDSALYFCASSVGRTPEAFFGQGTRLTVV.